This T cell receptor beta chain was retrieved from a study of tumor-infiltrating lymphocytes in primary liver carcinoma. Study outcomes and limitations: Just about 7-25% of leading clones were found in every one of five regions. Pairs comparing tumor with adjacent tissue or blood overlapped less than pairs drawn from tumor regions.

This clonotype was seen at least ten times. What it recognizes is unknown. The investigators made TCR beta cDNA from around 540 ng total RNA, using a constant-region primer. Slightly modified ARM-PCR with three nested multiplex PCR rounds yielded TCR beta libraries. Both of the initial two PCR rounds ran for around 9 cycles and employed TRBV1-TRBV30 forward primers alongside a C-beta reverse primer. TCRdb reanalysed the multiplex PCR reads using MiXCR and keeps one entry per CDR3 protein. The sample includes 100,000 to 150,000 distinct CDR3 sequences, 64% of them seen just once. Co-extracted RNA and DNA came from approximately 20-30 mg of unsorted bulk tissue. Donors were untreated and chronically infected with HBV. V dropped 1 base and J dropped 6; count of bases not matched to a gene: 5. This CDR3 spans 15 amino acids. Germline lookup yields CDR1 SGHVS and CDR2 FQNEAQ.

The V gene is TRBV7-8, the J gene TRBJ2-2, with 7 positions matching TRBD2. This clonotype originated in a woman in her sixties with primary liver carcinoma and hepatitis B virus infection. What was sequenced was liver tumor tissue from sampling region 3. Regarding subset: tumor region T3, left-lateral pole. CDR3 protein: CASSLGGGYAGELFF. CDR3 in DNA: TGTGCCAGCAGCTTAGGGGGGGGATACGCCGGGGAGCTGTTTTTT.